This T cell receptor (beta chain) was observed in a study of identical twins' blood T cells. TCRdb recomputed calls from the 5' RACE reads with MiXCR, one row per CDR3 protein. The table has 350,000 to 400,000 distinct CDR3 sequences, 28% seen once. The CDR3 contains 15 residues. Germline CDR1 and CDR2: LNHDA and SQIVND (reference sequence). V shed 3 bases, J shed 6 bases, and the junction held 6 bases outside the gene matches. This chain connects TRBV19 to TRBJ2-1, with 9 bases identical to TRBD1. Sample: PBMCs. This sequence originates from a woman aged 18-55 years in good health. The CDR3 region is CASSIGTGPSNEQFF. As DNA, the CDR3 is TGTGCCAGTAGTATTGGGACAGGGCCAAGCAATGAGCAGTTCTTC.